This paragraph reports one T cell receptor (beta chain). Its antigen is as yet unknown. V lost 4 bases, J lost 2 bases, and 4 bases stayed unmatched. The CDR3 spans 16 residues. CDR1 and CDR2 (germline): SQVTM, ANQGSEA. These data come from a study of lymphopenia after photon versus proton radiotherapy. Study-wide results and caveats: After lymphocyte nadir, photon-treated repertoires showed oligoclonal expansion, especially CD8+ Temra.

Clones were sequenced by immunoSEQ multiplex PCR, and TCRdb holds only the in-frame ones, with some missing. The sample lists 150,000 or so clones; 88% were seen once. The origin of this receptor is a man aged 45 to 65 with gastric cancer. The rearrangement links TRBV29-1 to TRBJ2-3; 15 nucleotides agree with TRBD2. This sample comprised peripheral blood, obtained from a patient treated with photon-based radiotherapy. The CDR3 sequence: CSVVGLAGGSTDTQYF. The CDR3, as DNA: TGCAGCGTTGTAGGACTAGCGGGAGGGTCCACAGATACGCAGTATTTT.